The source of this T cell receptor beta chain is a study of tumor-infiltrating lymphocytes in primary liver carcinoma. With regard to this clonotype: Its target is unknown. One junction end disagrees with the germline gene, perhaps due to a read error.

Study outcomes and limitations: The top-250-clone fraction was significantly higher in tumors than in blood (p = 0.039).

The template, around 540 ng total RNA, yielded TCR beta cDNA made with a constant-region primer. Generation of the TCR beta libraries relied on three nested multiplex PCR rounds using slightly modified ARM-PCR. Rounds one and two of PCR, each of roughly 10 cycles, were primed with TRBV1-TRBV30 forward primers and a C-beta reverse primer. MiXCR, run by TCRdb on the multiplex PCR reads, gives a single entry per CDR3 protein. The data show more than 45,000 distinct CDR3 sequences, 70% to 75% seen once. Co-extracted RNA and DNA came from roughly 20-30 mg of unsorted bulk tissue. The CDR3 length is 17 residues. The germline V gene has CDR1 MGHRA and CDR2 YSYEKL.

Sequencing was done on a sample of liver tumor tissue from sampling region 3. Subset: tumor region T3, left-lateral pole. The chain links TRBV4-1 to TRBJ2-1; 8 bases are a match to TRBD2. This clonotype was obtained from a man in his forties or fifties with primary liver carcinoma and hepatitis B virus infection. CDR3 residues: CASSQDPVSGVPDEQSF. The CDR3 region has the DNA TGCGCCAGCAGCCAAGATCCCGTTAGCGGGGTACCGGATGAGCAGTCCTTC.